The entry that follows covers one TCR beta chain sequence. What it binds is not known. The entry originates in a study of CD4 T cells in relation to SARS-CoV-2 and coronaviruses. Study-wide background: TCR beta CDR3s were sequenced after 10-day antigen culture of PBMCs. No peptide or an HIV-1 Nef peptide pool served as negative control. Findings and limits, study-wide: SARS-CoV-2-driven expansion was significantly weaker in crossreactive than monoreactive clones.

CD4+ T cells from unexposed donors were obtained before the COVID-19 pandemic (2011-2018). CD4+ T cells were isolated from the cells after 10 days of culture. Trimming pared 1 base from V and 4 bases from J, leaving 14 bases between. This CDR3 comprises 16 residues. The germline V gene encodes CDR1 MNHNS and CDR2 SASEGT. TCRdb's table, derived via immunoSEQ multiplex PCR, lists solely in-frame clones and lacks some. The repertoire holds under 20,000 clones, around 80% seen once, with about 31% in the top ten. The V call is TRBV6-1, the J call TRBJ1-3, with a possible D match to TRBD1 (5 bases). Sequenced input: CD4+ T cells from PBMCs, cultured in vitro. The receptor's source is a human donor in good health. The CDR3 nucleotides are TGTGCCAGCAGTGAAGTAGGGAGGGGAGCCGGAAACACCATATATTTT. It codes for CASSEVGRGAGNTIYF.